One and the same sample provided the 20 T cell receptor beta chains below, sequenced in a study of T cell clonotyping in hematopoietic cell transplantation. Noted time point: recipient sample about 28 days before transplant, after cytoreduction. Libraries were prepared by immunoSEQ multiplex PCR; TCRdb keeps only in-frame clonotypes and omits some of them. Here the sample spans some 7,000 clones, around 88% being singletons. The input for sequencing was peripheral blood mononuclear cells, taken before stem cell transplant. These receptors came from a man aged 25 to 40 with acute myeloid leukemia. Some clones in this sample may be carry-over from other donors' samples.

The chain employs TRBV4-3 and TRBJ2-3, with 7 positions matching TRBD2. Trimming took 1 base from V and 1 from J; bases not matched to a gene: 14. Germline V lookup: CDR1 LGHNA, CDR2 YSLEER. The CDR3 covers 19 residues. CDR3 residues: CASSQGVVWRESRTDTQYF. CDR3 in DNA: TGCGCCAGCAGCCAAGGGGTGGTTTGGCGGGAGAGCCGCACAGATACGCAGTATTTT.

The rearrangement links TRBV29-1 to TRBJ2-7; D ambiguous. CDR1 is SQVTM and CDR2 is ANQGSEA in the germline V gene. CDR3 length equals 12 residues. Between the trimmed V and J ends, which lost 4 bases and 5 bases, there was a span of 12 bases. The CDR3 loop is CSVGGGEHEQYF. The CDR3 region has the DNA TGCAGCGTTGGAGGTGGGGAACACGAGCAGTACTTC.

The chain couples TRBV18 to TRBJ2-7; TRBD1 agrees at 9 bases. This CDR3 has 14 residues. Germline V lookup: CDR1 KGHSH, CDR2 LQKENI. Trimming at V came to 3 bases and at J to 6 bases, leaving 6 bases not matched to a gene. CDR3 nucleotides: TGTGCCAGCTCACCGGGACAGGGTGAGGGCGAGCAGTACTTC. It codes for CASSPGQGEGEQYF.

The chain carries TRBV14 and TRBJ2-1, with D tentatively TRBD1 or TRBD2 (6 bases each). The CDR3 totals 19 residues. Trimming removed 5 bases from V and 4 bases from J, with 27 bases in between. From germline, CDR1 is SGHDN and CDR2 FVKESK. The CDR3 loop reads CASSSKTQAGGGRYNEQFF. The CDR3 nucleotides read TGTGCCAGCAGCTCAAAGACCCAGGCTGGAGGGGGGCGGTACAATGAGCAGTTCTTC.

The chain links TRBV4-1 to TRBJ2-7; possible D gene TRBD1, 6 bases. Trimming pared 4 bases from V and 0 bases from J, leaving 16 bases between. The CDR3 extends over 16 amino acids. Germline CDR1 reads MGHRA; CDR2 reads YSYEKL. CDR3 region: CASSPLTGPNSYEQYF. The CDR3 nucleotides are TGCGCCAGCAGCCCCTTGACAGGTCCCAACTCCTACGAGCAGTACTTC.

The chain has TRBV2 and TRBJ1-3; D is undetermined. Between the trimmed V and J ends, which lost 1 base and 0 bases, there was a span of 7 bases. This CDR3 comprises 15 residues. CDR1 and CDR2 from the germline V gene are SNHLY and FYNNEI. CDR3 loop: CASSEGWSSGNTIYF. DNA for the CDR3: TGTGCCAGCAGTGAAGGGTGGAGCTCTGGAAACACCATATATTTT.

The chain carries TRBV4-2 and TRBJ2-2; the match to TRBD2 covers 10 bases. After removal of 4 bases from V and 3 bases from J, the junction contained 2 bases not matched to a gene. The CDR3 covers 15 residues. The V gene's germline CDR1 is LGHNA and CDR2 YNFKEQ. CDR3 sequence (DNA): TGTGCCAGCAGCCCTCTAGCGGGAGACACCGGGGAGCTGTTTTTT. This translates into CASSPLAGDTGELFF.

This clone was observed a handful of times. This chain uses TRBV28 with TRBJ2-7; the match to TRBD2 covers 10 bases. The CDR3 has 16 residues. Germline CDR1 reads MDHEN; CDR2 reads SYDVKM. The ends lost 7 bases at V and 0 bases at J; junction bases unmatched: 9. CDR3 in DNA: TGTGCCAGCAACGGCCTAGCGGGAGCTTTCTCCTACGAGCAGTACTTC. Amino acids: CASNGLAGAFSYEQYF. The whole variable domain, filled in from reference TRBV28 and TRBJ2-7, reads DVKVTQSSRYLVKRTGEKVFLECVQDMDHENMFWYRQDPGLGLRLIYFSYDVKMKEKGDIPEGYSVSREKKERFSLILESASTNQTSMYLCASNGLAGAFSYEQYFGPGTRLTVT.

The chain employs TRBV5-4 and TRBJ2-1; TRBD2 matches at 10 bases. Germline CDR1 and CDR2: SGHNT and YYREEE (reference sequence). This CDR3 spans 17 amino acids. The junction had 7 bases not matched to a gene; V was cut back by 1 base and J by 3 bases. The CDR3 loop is CASSLRATSGRYNEQFF. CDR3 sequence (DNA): TGTGCCAGCAGCTTGAGGGCGACTAGCGGGCGCTACAATGAGCAGTTCTTC.

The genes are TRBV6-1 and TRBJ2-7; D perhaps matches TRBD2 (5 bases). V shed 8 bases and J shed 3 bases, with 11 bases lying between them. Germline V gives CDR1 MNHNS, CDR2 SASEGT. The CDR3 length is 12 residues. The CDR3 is CASGLTSYEQYF. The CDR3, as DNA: TGTGCCAGCGGACTTACTAGCTACGAGCAGTACTTC.

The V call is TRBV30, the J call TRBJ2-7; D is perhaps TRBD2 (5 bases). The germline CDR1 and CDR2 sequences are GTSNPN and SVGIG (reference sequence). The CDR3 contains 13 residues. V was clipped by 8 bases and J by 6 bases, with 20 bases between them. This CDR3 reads CALREWTESEQYF. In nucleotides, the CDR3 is TGTGCCCTTAGGGAGTGGACCGAGAGCGAGCAGTACTTC.

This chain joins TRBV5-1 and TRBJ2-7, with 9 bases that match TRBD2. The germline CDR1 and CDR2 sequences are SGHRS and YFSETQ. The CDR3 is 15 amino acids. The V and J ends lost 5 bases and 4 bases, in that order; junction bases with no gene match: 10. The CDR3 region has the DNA TGCGCCAGCAGTAAGGAGGCGGGAGGGAATTACGAGCAGTACTTC. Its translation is CASSKEAGGNYEQYF.

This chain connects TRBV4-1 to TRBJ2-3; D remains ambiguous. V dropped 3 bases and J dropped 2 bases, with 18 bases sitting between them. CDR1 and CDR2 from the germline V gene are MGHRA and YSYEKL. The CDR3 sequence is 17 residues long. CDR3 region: CASSHYAPVPTTDTQYF. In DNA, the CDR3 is TGCGCCAGCAGCCACTATGCCCCAGTCCCAACCACAGATACGCAGTATTTT.

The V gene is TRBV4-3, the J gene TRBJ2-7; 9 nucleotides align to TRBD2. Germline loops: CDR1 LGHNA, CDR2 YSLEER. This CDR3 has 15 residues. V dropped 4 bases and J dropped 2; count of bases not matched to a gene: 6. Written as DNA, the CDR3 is TGCGCCAGCAGCCTTGGACTAGCGAATACCTACGAGCAGTACTTC. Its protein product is CASSLGLANTYEQYF.

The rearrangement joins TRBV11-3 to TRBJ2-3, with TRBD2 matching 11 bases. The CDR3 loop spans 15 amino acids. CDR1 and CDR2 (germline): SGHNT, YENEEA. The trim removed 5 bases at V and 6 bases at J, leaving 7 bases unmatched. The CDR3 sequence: CASSRTSGSIDTQYF. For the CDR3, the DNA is TGTGCCAGCAGCCGAACTAGCGGGAGTATCGATACGCAGTATTTT.

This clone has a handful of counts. The CDR3 nucleotides are TGTGCCAGCAGTTACCAGGGAACCACTGAAGCTTTCTTT. Translated, it gives CASSYQGTTEAFF. The chain joins TRBV6-5 to TRBJ1-1; D may be TRBD1 (5 bases). The germline gives CDR1 MNHEY, CDR2 SVGAGI. Trimming stripped 2 bases from V and 4 bases from J, with 8 bases between. This CDR3 spans 13 amino acids.

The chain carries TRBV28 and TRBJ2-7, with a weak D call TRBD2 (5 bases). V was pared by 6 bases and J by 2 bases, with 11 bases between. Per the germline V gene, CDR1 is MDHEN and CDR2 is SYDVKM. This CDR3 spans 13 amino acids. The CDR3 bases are TGTGCCAGCAGCGCGGGCGGTGCCTACGAGCAGTACTTC. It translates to CASSAGGAYEQYF.

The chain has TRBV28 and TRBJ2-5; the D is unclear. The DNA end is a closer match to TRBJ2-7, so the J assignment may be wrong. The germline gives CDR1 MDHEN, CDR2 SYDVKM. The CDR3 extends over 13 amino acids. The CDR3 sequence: CASSDRRNYEQYF. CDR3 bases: TGTGCCAGCAGTGACCGGAGAAACTACGAGCAGTACTTC.

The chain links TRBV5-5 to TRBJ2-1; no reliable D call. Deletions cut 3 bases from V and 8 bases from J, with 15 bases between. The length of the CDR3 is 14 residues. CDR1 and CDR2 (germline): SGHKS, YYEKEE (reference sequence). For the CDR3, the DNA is TGTGCCAGCAGCTCGGAGTACCGCAGCGATGAGCAGTTCTTC. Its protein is CASSSEYRSDEQFF.

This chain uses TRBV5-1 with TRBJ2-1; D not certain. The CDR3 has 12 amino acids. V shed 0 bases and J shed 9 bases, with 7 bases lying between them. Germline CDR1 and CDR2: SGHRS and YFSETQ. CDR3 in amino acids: CASSLDLVEQFF. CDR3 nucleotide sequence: TGCGCCAGCAGCTTGGATCTGGTTGAGCAGTTCTTC.